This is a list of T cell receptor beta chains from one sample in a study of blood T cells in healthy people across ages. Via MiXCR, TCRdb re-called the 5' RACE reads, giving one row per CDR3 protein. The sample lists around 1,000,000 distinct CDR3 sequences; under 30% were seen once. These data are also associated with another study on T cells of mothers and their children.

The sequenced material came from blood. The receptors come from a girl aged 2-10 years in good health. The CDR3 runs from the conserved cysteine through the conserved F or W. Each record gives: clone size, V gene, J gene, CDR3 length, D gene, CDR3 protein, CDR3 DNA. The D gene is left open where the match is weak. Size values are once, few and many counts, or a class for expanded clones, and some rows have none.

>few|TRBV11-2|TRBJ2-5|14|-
CASSLEVGRETQYF
TGTGCCAGCAGCTTAGAAGTGGGGAGAGAGACCCAGTACTTC
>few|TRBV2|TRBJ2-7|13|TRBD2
CASNVGGAYEQYF
TGTGCCAGCAATGTGGGGGGGGCCTACGAGCAGTACTTC
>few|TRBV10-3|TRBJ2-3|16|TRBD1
CAIKDRGLSSTDTQYF
TGTGCCATCAAGGACAGGGGGCTTTCTAGCACAGATACGCAGTATTTT
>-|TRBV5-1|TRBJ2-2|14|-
CASSRDRVAGELFF
TGCGCCAGCAGCAGAGATCGGGTTGCCGGGGAGCTGTTTTTT
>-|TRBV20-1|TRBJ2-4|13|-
CSALREIENIQYF
TGCAGTGCTTTGAGGGAGATCGAAAACATTCAGTACTTC
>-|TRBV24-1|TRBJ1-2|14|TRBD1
CATSDRDRVKGYTF
TGTGCCACCAGTGATCGGGACAGGGTAAAGGGCTACACCTTC
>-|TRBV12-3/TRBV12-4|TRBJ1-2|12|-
CASSFIASIYTF
TGTGCCAGCAGTTTTATCGCGTCTATCTACACCTTC
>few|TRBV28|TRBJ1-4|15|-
CASSRPGRGSEKLFF
TGTGCCAGCAGTAGGCCAGGGCGGGGGAGTGAAAAACTGTTTTTT
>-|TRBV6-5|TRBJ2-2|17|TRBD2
CASSYSRKAGGAGELFF
TGTGCCAGCAGTTACTCCCGAAAAGCGGGAGGGGCCGGGGAGCTGTTTTTT
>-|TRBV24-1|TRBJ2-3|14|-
CATSDFSGTDTQYF
TGTGCCACCAGTGACTTCTCAGGCACAGATACGCAGTATTTT
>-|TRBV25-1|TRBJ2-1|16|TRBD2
CASRKPGTSGSNEQFF
TGTGCCAGCAGGAAACCAGGGACTAGCGGGAGTAATGAGCAGTTCTTC
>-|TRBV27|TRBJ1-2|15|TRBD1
CASSQTGDGWYGYTF
TGTGCCAGCAGCCAGACAGGGGATGGTTGGTATGGCTACACCTTC
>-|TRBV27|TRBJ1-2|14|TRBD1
CASSFGTGSHGYTF
TGTGCCAGCAGTTTTGGGACAGGCTCTCATGGCTACACCTTC
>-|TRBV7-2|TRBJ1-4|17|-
CGSSLGISGAGDEKLFF
TGTGGCAGCAGCTTAGGAATATCAGGGGCCGGGGATGAAAAACTGTTTTTT
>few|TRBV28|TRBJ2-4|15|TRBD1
CASAYRGLAKNIQYF
TGTGCCAGCGCATACAGGGGTCTAGCCAAAAACATTCAGTACTTC